These T cell receptor beta chains were read from a single sample in a study of cytomegalovirus exposure and HLA in healthy donors. Clones were read by immunoSEQ multiplex PCR, and TCRdb kept only the in-frame ones, dropping some. The table shows 150,000 to 200,000 clones, with approximately 70% occurring only once. The material sequenced was PBMCs. The source is a man aged 18 to 29 in good health and CMV-seropositive. Each CDR3 is given with its conserved first and last residue. Each record gives: D gene, clone size, J gene, V gene, CDR3 DNA, CDR3 protein. The D gene is left open where the match is weak. The size of a clone is reported for some rows only, either as once, few or many, or as a class for expanded clones.

>NA|once|TRBJ2-1|TRBV5-5
TGTGCCAGCAGCACCCGGACAGAGGAGAGCTCCTACAATGAGCAGTTCTTC
CASSTRTEESSYNEQFF
>NA|few|TRBJ1-1|TRBV5-1
TGCGCCAGCAGCCTCTCGAGGAACACTGAAGCTTTCTTT
CASSLSRNTEAFF
>TRBD1|NA|TRBJ2-3|TRBV7-8
TGTGCCAGCAGCTTAGCGGGGACAGACACAGATACGCAGTATTTT
CASSLAGTDTDTQYF
>TRBD2|few|TRBJ2-2|TRBV28
TGTGCCAGCAGACTCAGCGGGGCGAACACCGGGGAGCTGTTTTTT
CASRLSGANTGELFF
>TRBD1|NA|TRBJ1-3|TRBV6-5
TGTGCCAGCAGTTACTCCCGACAGGGTGGAAACACCATATATTTT
CASSYSRQGGNTIYF
>NA|NA|TRBJ1-2|TRBV28
TGTGCCAGCAGTTTTTCGTCCAGGGGCTTTAACTATGGCTACACCTTC
CASSFSSRGFNYGYTF
>NA|few|TRBJ1-2|TRBV30
TGTGCCTGGACGAGCGGAACGCATAGCACCTTC
CAWTSGTHSTF
>NA|NA|TRBJ1-2|TRBV7-9
TGTGCCAGCAGCCCGGTGCTCCAGGGTCCCTATGGCTACACCTTC
CASSPVLQGPYGYTF
>TRBD2|NA|TRBJ2-2|TRBV27
TGTGCCAGCAGTCTTCAAACGGGGGGGCCCGGGGAGCTGTTTTTT
CASSLQTGGPGELFF
>NA|few|TRBJ1-1|TRBV4-1
TGCGCCAGCCGAGCCCCGGGGGTGAACACTGAAGCTTTCTTT
CASRAPGVNTEAFF
>TRBD1|NA|TRBJ1-1|TRBV12-5
TGTGCTAGTGGTTTGGTTACAGGGGGTAACACTGAAGCTTTCTTT
CASGLVTGGNTEAFF
>TRBD1|NA|TRBJ1-3|TRBV7-8
TGTGCCAGCAGCTTGGACAGGGCCAGCTCTGGAAACACCATATATTTT
CASSLDRASSGNTIYF
>NA|NA|TRBJ1-1|TRBV2
TGTGCCAGCAACCGCGGGGCTGAAGCTTTCTTT
CASNRGAEAFF
>NA|NA|TRBJ1-5|TRBV7-8
TGTGCCAGCAGCTTATGGGGGGAGTATTCCCAGCATTTT
CASSLWGEYSQHF
>TRBD1|NA|TRBJ2-2|TRBV5-1
TGCGCCAGCACCGGGACAGGGGCCCTCACCGGGGAGCTGTTTTTT
CASTGTGALTGELFF
>TRBD2|NA|TRBJ2-2|TRBV11-2
TGTGCCAGCAGCTTAGGGGCGGGGGGCCTATCGAACACCGGGGAGCTGTTTTTT
CASSLGAGGLSNTGELFF
>NA|NA|TRBJ2-2|TRBV5-5
TGTGCCAGCAGCTTGCTTAGCGGAGGGAACACCGGGGAGCTGTTTTTT
CASSLLSGGNTGELFF
>NA|NA|TRBJ2-2|TRBV6-1
TGTGCCAGCAGTGACAGGGACACCGGGGAGCTGTTTTTT
CASSDRDTGELFF
>NA|few|TRBJ1-2|TRBV5-6
TGTGCCAGCAGCGAGAGATTGACAGCTAACTATGGCTACACCTTC
CASSERLTANYGYTF
>NA|NA|TRBJ1-2|TRBV5-6
TGTGCCAGCAGCAAGGGGCGCCCTGCCTATGGCTACACCTTC
CASSKGRPAYGYTF
>TRBD2|NA|TRBJ2-3|TRBV29-1
TGCAGCGTTGAAGATGGGAGCGGGAGGTCTACAGATACGCAGTATTTT
CSVEDGSGRSTDTQYF
>NA|NA|TRBJ1-2|TRBV5-6
TGTGCCAGCAGCTTGCAAGTTTTCATCACACCCCACTATGGCTACACCTTC
CASSLQVFITPHYGYTF
>TRBD1|few|TRBJ1-1|TRBV5-1
TGCGCCAGCAGCTCTACTCGACAGGGTCTAACTGAAGCTTTCTTT
CASSSTRQGLTEAFF